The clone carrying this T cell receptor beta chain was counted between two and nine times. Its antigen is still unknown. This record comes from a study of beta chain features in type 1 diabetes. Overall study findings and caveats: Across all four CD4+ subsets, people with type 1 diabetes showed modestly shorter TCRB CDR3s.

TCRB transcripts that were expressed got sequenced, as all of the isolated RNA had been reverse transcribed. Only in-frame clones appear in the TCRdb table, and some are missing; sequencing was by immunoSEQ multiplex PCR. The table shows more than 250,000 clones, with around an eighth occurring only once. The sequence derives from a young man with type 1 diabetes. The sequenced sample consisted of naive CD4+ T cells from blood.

The CDR3 bases are TGTGCCAGCAGCGTAGCGGGAGGCACCGGGGAGCTGTTTTTT. Amino acid sequence: CASSVAGGTGELFF. The chain joins TRBV11-3 to TRBJ2-2, with 10 bases aligning to TRBD2. Germline V CDR1 and CDR2: SGHNT, YENEEA. The ends lost 5 bases at V and 4 bases at J; junction bases unmatched: 1. This CDR3 has 14 residues.